Here is one TCR beta chain with its context. What antigen it recognizes has not been identified. It has no much larger one-base neighbor in the sample; base qualities were not kept. Systemically healthy Caucasian individuals from Russia, 35 to 40 in total and aged roughly 6 to 100 years, were included as donors. Each donor gave ten milliliters of peripheral blood, collected into EDTA-treated Vacutainer tubes. PBMCs were isolated by Ficoll-Paque density-gradient centrifugation, with at least 6 million obtained per sample. Trizol reagent was used to extract total RNA from PBMCs, with at least 5 micrograms per sample. The percentages of naive CD45RAhigh/CD27high T cells were determined by flow cytometry on a PBMC aliquot from every donor. The method behind the library was 5' RACE. TCRdb records Illumina HiSeq 2500 as the sequencer. The second PCR ran for about 6 to 11 cycles and used a J-beta primer mix along with a sample-barcoded 5' primer. A template-switch 5' adaptor carrying 12 random nucleotides introduced a unique molecular identifier onto each TCR beta cDNA molecule. At least 3 million CDR3-containing paired-end reads were obtained from each sample. The Mint cDNA synthesis kit, primed by a TRBC-specific oligonucleotide, was used to synthesize first-strand cDNA from all RNA. Following uracil-DNA glycosylase treatment, all cDNA underwent a first 18-cycle PCR with the universal primers M1SS and BC2_uni_R. The paper's data handling went like this. Normalization of each sample was performed by random selection of 1 million high-quality reads, each carrying a distinct molecular identifier. Reads sharing molecular identifiers were discarded rather than binned into consensus sequences. CDR3 identification, clonotype clustering and error correction used MiTCR with a Q25 quality threshold and the strictest error-elimination algorithm. Lower-bound total TCR beta diversity was estimated with a nonparametric unseen species model using Euler transformation. Clones were called with MiXCR by TCRdb after fastp trimmed the public reads at Q25, and only in-frame beta chains were retained. Each CDR3 protein appears once, grouped with its most common genes and DNA. The V and J calls reflect TCRdb's pipeline rather than the authors' work. Counted in this sample were fewer than 1,000,000 distinct CDR3 sequences; around 45% of them appeared once. The ten largest clones capture about a fifth of the sample.

This specimen comes from a study of blood T cells in healthy people across ages (dated by TCRdb to between 2015 and 2016). Background for the entire study: In model experiments, roughly one uniquely barcoded TCR beta cDNA molecule per two T cells was captured by template switching. Using deep sequencing normalized with unique cDNA molecular identifiers, the study measured how TCR beta repertoire diversity changes with age. Four age groups were formed from the donors: young (average roughly 15 years), middle-aged (around 39), aged (around 68) and long-lived (approximately 78). Donors of different ages were randomly distributed across sequencing lanes to avoid experimental bias. Using the same blood draw, the study looked at two additional independent replicas of 1 million unique cDNA reads for two donors, one aged 18 to 30 and the other aged 80 or older.

V gives up 5 bases and J gives up 0 bases, and the segment between their germline ends measures 18 bases. The CDR3 runs 17 amino acids, cysteine and phenylalanine included. The retained sequence is limited to the CDR3, 51 bases, with the frame set at the first base. Sequences SEHNR (CDR1) and FQNEAQ (CDR2) are obtained from the germline V gene (reference sequence). Beyond this particular receptor, the publication reports: The percentage of naive T cells measured by flow cytometry correlated strongly with observed TCR beta diversity. The long-lived group showed more naive CD4+ T cells, fewer expanded clones and increased TCR diversity than the aged group, suggesting age selection. Donor CMV infection status was unknown, potentially confounding age-related changes in expanded clonotypes. Estimates of total diversity from one million sequenced T cells were regarded as lower bounds and underestimates. As age increased, observed TCR beta diversity per million T cells dropped in a roughly linear way, and a significant reduction was already evident by age about 36. Because profiling used bulk unsorted PBMCs, naive and antigen-experienced compartments could not be compared conclusively.

This receptor was identified in a man between 60 and 75 years old in good health. Sequencing used blood. The rearranged segments are TRBV7-9 and TRBJ2-3; the D gene is possibly TRBD1, with 6 bases matching. Read as DNA, the sequence is TGTGCCAGCAGCCCGAGAATTGGACAGTCTAGCACAGATACGCAGTATTTT. This is translated as CASSPRIGQSSTDTQYF.